The TCR beta chain under discussion was sequenced for a study of CD8+ T cells in alopecia areata. Study-wide background: The share of scalp area affected provided the severity score for treated patients.

Treatment noted: oral pan-JAK inhibitor, 5-10 mg twice daily. Extraction of RNA preceded its reverse transcription into cDNA, which served as the sequencing template. Here immunoSEQ multiplex PCR was the method, and the copy in TCRdb shows in-frame clones only, minus some. This table has 100,000 to 130,000 clones, about four fifths appearing once. The germline V gene has CDR1 SGHAT and CDR2 FQNNGV. The CDR3 runs 16 residues. V gave up 5 bases and J gave up 5 bases, with 21 bases separating them. The specimen was CD8+ T cells sorted from blood, collected at week 24, from a patient treated with tofacitinib. This sequence joins TRBV11-2 and TRBJ2-5; perhaps TRBD1 as D (6 bases). This receptor was taken from a human donor with alopecia areata. CDR3 DNA: TGTGCCAGCAGCACAAGACAGGACGCAAAAAGGGAGACCCAGTACTTC. This encodes CASSTRQDAKRETQYF.